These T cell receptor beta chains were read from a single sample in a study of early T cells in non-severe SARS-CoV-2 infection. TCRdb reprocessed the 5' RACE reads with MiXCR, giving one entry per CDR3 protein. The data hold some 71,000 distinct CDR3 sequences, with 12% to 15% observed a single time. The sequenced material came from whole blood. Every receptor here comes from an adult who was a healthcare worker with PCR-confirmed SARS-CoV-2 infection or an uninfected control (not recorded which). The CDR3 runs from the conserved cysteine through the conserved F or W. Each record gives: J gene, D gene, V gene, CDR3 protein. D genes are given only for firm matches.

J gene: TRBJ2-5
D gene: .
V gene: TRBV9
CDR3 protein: CASSVGGETQYF

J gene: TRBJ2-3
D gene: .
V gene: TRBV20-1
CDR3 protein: CSAREQGGGTDTQYF

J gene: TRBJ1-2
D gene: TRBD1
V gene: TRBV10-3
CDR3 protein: CAISARDRDYGYTF

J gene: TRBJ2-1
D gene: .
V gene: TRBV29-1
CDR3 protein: CSVEQYNEQFF

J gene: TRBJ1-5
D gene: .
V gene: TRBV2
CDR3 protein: CASSTGGGGNQPQHF

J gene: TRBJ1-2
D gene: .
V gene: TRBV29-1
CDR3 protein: CSVVGRVAGYTF

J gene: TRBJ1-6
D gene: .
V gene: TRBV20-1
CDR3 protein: CSASPLAPYNSPLHF

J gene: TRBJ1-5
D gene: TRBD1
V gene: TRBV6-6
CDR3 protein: CASSFGQGSQPQHF

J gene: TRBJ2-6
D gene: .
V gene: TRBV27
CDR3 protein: CASSPQGYSGANVLTF

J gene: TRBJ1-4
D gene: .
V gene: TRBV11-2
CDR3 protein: CASSSNRAEKLFF

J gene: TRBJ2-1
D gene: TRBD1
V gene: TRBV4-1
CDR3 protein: CASSQPTTGRYEQFF

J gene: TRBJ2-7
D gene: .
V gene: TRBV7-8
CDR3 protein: CASRPDLSSYEQYF

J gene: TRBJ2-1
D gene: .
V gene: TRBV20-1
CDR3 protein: CSAQAGELVNEQFF

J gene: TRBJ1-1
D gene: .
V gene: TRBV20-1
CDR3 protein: CSARVPTEAFF

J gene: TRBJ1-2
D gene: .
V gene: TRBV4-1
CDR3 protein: CASSQGLTGSYGYTF

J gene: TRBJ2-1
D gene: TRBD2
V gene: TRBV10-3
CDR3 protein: CAISETRLAGGLDNEQFF

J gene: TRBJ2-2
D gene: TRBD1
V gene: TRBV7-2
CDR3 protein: CASSNPTGGGAGELFF

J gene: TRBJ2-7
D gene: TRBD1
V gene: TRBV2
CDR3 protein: CASSFTGTGLSEQYF

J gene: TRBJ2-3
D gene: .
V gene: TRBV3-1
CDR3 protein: CASSRRGQFTDTQYF

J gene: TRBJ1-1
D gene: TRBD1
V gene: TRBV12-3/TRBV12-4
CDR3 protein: CASSFIQGDTEAFF

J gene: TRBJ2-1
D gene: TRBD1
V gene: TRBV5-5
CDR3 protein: CASSSSGGAYNEQFF

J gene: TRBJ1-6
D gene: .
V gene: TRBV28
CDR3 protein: CATTNPAVYNSPLHF

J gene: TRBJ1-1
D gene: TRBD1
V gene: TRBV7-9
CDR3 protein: CASSHRQGINTEAFF

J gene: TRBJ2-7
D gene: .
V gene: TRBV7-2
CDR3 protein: CASSLVGGGGHMTYEQYF

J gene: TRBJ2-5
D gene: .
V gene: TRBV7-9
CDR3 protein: CASRYYQETQYF

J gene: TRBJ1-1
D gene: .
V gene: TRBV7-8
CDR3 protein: CASSLVEGSTAFF

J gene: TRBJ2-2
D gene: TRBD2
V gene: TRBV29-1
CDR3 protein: CSVQRGLTGELFF

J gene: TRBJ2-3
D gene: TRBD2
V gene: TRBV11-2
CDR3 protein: CASTETLSGGMNTQYF

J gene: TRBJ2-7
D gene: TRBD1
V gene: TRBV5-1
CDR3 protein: CASSWGQSSYEQYF

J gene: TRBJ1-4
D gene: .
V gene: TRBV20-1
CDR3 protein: CSAVGTRGLEKLFF

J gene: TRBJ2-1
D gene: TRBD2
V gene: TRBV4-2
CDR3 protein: CASSQDHGAGNNEQFF

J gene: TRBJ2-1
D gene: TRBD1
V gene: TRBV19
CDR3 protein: CASSPDRGRHNEQFF

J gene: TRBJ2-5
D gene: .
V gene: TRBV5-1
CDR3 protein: CASSPHGGGETQYF

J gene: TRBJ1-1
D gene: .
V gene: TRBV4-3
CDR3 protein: CASSQEWPNTEAFF

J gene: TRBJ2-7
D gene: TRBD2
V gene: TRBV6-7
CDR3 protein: CASSYSSGGLYEQYF

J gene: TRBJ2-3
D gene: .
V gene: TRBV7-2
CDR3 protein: CASSYLTNRGDTQYF

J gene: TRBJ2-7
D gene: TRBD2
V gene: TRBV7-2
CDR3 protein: CASSLGASGGSYEQYF

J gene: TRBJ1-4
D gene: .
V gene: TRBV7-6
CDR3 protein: CASSLGDEKLFF

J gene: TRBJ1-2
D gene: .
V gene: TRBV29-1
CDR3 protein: CSVGLQGRYGYTF

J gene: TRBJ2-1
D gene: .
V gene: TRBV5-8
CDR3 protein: CASTVTIEGLSYNEQFF

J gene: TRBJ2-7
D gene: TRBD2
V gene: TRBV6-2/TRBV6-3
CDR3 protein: CASSYPKLATYEQYF

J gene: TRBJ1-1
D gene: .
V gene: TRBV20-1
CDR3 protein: CSALRGSPEAFF

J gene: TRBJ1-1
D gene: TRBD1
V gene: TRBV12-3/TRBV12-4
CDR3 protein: CASKPGQVVGTSYTEAFF

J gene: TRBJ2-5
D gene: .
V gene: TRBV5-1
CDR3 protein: CASHKGEAETQYF

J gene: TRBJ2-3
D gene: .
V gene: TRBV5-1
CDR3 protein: CASSLDGAHTDTQYF

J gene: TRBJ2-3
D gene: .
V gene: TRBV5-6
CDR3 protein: CASSLTGTQYF

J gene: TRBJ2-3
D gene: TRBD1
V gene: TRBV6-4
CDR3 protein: CASSDSMTGADTQYF

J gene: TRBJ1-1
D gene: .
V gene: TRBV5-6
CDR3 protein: CASTERGKLSTEAFF